The entry below gives a single T cell receptor (beta chain) sequence along with its context. The data were obtained in a study of blood T cell repertoires in COVID-19. The CDR3 runs to 15 residues. Germline V CDR1 and CDR2: SGHTA, FQGNSA. With 5 bases clipped from V and 5 bases from J, the junction kept 7 bases outside the gene matches. Cohort placement rested on clinical history that participants reported themselves. Original data processing: Amplified reference gene primers provided the basis for estimating nucleated cell counts. TCRdb's table, derived via immunoSEQ multiplex PCR, lists solely in-frame clones and lacks some. V, J and clone size were drawn from that table, and D and trimming were deduced from the DNA. The sample has hundreds of thousands of clones; about 88% are singletons.

The chain is built from TRBV7-2 and TRBJ2-1; 9 nucleotides align to TRBD2. This receptor was taken from a woman aged 45-59 years who had recovered from COVID-19. Material: PBMCs or T cells enriched from blood (not recorded which). The CDR3 DNA reads as TGTGCCAGCAGCGGGGGTCTAGCGGGGCACAATGAGCAGTTCTTC. Encoded protein: CASSGGLAGHNEQFF.